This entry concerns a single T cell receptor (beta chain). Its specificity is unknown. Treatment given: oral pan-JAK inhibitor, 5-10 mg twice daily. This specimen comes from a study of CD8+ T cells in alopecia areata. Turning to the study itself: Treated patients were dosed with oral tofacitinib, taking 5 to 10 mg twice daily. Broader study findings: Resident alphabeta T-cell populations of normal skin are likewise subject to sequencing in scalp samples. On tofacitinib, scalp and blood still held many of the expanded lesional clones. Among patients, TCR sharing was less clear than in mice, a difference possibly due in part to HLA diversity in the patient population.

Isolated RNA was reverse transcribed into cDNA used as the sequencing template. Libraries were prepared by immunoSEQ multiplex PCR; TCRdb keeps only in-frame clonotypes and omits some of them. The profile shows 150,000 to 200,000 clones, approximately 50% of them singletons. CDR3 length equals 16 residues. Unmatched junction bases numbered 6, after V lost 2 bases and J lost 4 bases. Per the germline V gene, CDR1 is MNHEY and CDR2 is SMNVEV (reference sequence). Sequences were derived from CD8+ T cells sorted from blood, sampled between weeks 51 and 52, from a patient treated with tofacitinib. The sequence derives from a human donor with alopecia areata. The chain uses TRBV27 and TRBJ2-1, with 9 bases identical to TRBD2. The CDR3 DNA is TGTGCCAGCAGTTTAAGCGGGACTAGCTCGTACAATGAGCAGTTCTTC. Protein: CASSLSGTSSYNEQFF.